Shown below are 5 T cell receptor beta chains from a single sample sequenced in a study of cytomegalovirus exposure and HLA in healthy donors. The PCR contained 60 Vbeta and 13 Jbeta primers. Clones were read by immunoSEQ multiplex PCR, and TCRdb kept only the in-frame ones, dropping some. There are a few hundred thousand clones in the sample; approximately 80% occur only once, and 2.5% to 3.5% lies in the top ten. Sequencing input: PBMCs. These receptors were collected from a man aged 25 to 45 in good health and CMV-seronegative.

In this sample, this clone turned up a few times. This sequence joins TRBV15 and TRBJ2-7; 7 bases map to TRBD1. The length of the CDR3 is 15 residues. The germline gives CDR1 LNHNV, CDR2 YYDKDF (reference sequence). The V segment lost 4 bases and the J segment 0 bases; nucleotides outside the gene matches: 6. The CDR3 nucleotides are TGTGCCACCAGCATGAAACAGGGGAGCTCCTACGAGCAGTACTTC. This encodes CATSMKQGSSYEQYF.

The rearrangement links TRBV28 to TRBJ1-1, with D tentatively TRBD1 (5 bases). CDR3 length: 14 residues. Trimming took off 6 bases at V and 2 bases at J, with 13 bases between the two ends. Germline lookup yields CDR1 MDHEN and CDR2 SYDVKM. CDR3: CASSNPGGNTEAFF. The CDR3, as DNA: TGTGCCAGCAGCAACCCCGGGGGAAACACTGAAGCTTTCTTT.

This chain uses TRBV5-1 with TRBJ2-1; 14 bases map to TRBD2. J was trimmed by 7 bases and V by 4 bases; bases with no gene match: 4. Germline CDR1 and CDR2: SGHRS and YFSETQ. The CDR3 contains 15 residues. CDR3 loop: CASSPRLAGGNEQFF. The CDR3 nucleotides are TGCGCCAGCAGCCCGCGACTAGCGGGGGGGAATGAGCAGTTCTTC.

The V gene is TRBV6-5, the J gene TRBJ2-1; D unclear. Germline V gives CDR1 MNHEY, CDR2 SVGAGI. This CDR3 has 13 residues. V lost 6 bases to trimming and J lost 8 bases, with 14 bases between them. In DNA form, the CDR3 reads TGTGCCAGCAGGCTGAGGTATTTCGATGAGCAGTTCTTC. Protein: CASRLRYFDEQFF.

CDR3 residues: CASSVALGGFYEQYF. Here the CDR3 DNA reads TGTGCCAGCAGCGTAGCGCTTGGGGGGTTCTACGAGCAGTACTTC. J is TRBJ2-7 and V is TRBV9, with a tentative D call TRBD2 (6 bases). CDR1 and CDR2 from the germline V gene are SGDLS and YYNGEE. This CDR3 comprises 15 residues. V lost 0 bases and J 3 bases, leaving 13 bases between the germline ends.